This T cell receptor (beta chain) was recorded in a study of CD8+CD57+ T cells in acquired aplastic anemia. At the level of the study: Sorted CD4+ and CD8+ cells yielded 3.2 ug of DNA on average. Healthy donors gave 11 million or so reads on average for CD4+ cells. Study-level results: Any difference that existed in CD8+ Simpson's diversity between patients and controls was not significant. Fewer than 30 CD8+ CDR3 sequences were shared between patients and controls.

The CDR3 extends over 15 amino acids. The germline CDR1 and CDR2 sequences are SNHLY and FYNNEI. Trimming removed 7 bases at V and 2 bases at J, with 18 bases between. This clonotype has at least ten counts. Its antigen is unknown. The template for TCR beta VDJ and CDR3 sequence profiling was genomic DNA. MiXCR, applied by TCRdb to the reads, yields one record per CDR3 protein. The sample lists a few hundred thousand distinct CDR3 sequences; roughly 35% were seen once. The source of this sequence is a human donor in good health, serving as a control. The V gene is TRBV2, the J gene TRBJ2-7; possibly TRBD1 or TRBD2 for D (7 bases each). The specimen sequenced was sorted CD4+, CD8+, or CD8+CD57+ T cells (not recorded which) from PBMCs. The CDR3 here is CASTGGQRRPYEQYF. The CDR3 DNA reads TGTGCCAGCACGGGGGGACAGCGGAGACCCTACGAGCAGTACTTC.